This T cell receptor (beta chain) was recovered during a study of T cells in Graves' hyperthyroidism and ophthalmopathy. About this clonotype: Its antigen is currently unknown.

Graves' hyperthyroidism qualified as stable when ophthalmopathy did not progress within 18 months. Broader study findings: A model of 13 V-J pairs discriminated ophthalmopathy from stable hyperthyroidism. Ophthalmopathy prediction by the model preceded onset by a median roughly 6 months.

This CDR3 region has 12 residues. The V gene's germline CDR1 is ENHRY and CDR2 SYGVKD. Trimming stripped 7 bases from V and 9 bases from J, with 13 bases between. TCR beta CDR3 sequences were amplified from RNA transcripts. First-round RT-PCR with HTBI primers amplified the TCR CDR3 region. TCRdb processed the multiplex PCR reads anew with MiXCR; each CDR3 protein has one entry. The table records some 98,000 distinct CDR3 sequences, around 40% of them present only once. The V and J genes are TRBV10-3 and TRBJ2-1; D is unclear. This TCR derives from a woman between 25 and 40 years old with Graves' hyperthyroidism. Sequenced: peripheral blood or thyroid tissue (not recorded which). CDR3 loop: CAIKGSPAEQFF. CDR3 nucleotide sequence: TGTGCCATCAAGGGCTCCCCGGCTGAGCAGTTCTTC.